Below are 24 T cell receptor beta chains sequenced from a single sample in a study of blood T cell repertoires in COVID-19. Libraries were prepared by immunoSEQ multiplex PCR; TCRdb keeps only in-frame clonotypes and omits some of them. The table has 45,000 or so clones, roughly 87% seen once. The specimen sequenced was peripheral blood. The receptor source for this set is an elderly woman in a cohort sampled during active or convalescent COVID-19.

The chain uses TRBV7-2 and TRBJ2-4, with 8 bases that match TRBD1. In germline, CDR1 is SGHTA, CDR2 FQGNSA. The CDR3 runs to 15 residues. V lost 5 bases, J lost 6 bases, and 9 bases stayed unmatched. The CDR3 loop is CASSPRLTGANIQYF. CDR3 DNA: TGTGCCAGCAGCCCCCGCTTGACAGGGGCAAACATTCAGTACTTC.

The chain is built from TRBV4-3 and TRBJ2-7, with 7 bases that match TRBD2. The junction had 11 bases not matched to a gene; V was cut back by 1 base and J by 5 bases. The CDR3 consists of 16 residues. The germline CDR1 and CDR2 sequences are LGHNA and YSLEER. CDR3 nucleotide sequence: TGCGCCAGCAGCCAAGGGGTCAGAGCGGGAAAAGACGAGCAGTACTTC. It codes for CASSQGVRAGKDEQYF.

This clone appeared once. The V call is TRBV19, the J call TRBJ2-7; weak D call: TRBD2 (6 bases). V gave up 5 bases and J gave up 6 bases, with 20 bases separating them. Per germline, CDR1 LNHDA and CDR2 SQIVND (reference sequence). This CDR3 has 15 residues. The CDR3 region has the DNA TGTGCCAGTAGTCCGGGCCGGACTACTACGGTCGAGCAGTACTTC. Protein sequence: CASSPGRTTTVEQYF. The entire variable domain, with the rest obtained from reference TRBV19 and TRBJ2-7, is as follows: DGGITQSPKYLFRKEGQNVTLSCEQNLNHDAMYWYRQDPGQGLRLIYYSQIVNDFQKGDIAEGYSVSREKKESFPLTVTSAQKNPTAFYLCASSPGRTTTVEQYFGPGTRLTVT.

In the case of this clone: One end of the junction varies from germline; a read error may be responsible. V is TRBV9 and J is TRBJ2-3; 10 bases are shared with TRBD2. CDR1 is SGDLS and CDR2 is YYNGEE in the germline V gene. The CDR3 spans 17 residues. The DNA of the CDR3 is TGTGCCAGCAGCACTCGGACTAGCGGCTACGGCACTGATACGCAGTATTTT. Translation gives CASSTRTSGYGTDTQYF.

This clone was detected ten times or more. The chain combines TRBV12-5 with TRBJ1-5, with TRBD1 identical over 10 bases. From germline, CDR1 is LGHNT and CDR2 FRNRAP. This CDR3 is built from 16 residues. V shed 4 bases and J 3 bases; nucleotides not matched to a gene: 6. CDR3 DNA: TGTGCTAGTGGTTCGGGACAGGGGATGATCAATCAGCCCCAGCATTTT. Its translation is CASGSGQGMINQPQHF.

The V call is TRBV10-3, the J call TRBJ2-2; 11 bases map to TRBD1. The CDR3 has 16 residues. The V segment lost 6 bases and the J segment 4 bases; nucleotides outside the gene matches: 7. Germline CDR1 ENHRY, CDR2 SYGVKD. CDR3 amino acids: CAIRARTGGGTGELFF. For the CDR3, the DNA is TGTGCCATCAGGGCCCGGACAGGGGGCGGCACCGGGGAGCTGTTTTTT.

The genes are TRBV4-3 and TRBJ2-7, with 7 bases lining up with TRBD1. The CDR3 loop spans 15 amino acids. The J segment lost 7 bases and the V segment lost 2 bases, leaving 11 bases of the junction unmatched. CDR1 is LGHNA and CDR2 is YSLEER in the germline V gene. In DNA, the CDR3 is TGCGCCAGCAGCCAACTTAGGACAGGCCTTATGGAGCAGTACTTC. As protein: CASSQLRTGLMEQYF.

This clone was picked up one time. The V and J genes are TRBV11-3 and TRBJ2-4, with 9 bases matching TRBD1. In germline, CDR1 is SGHNT, CDR2 YENEEA. This CDR3 comprises 14 residues. With V trimmed by 5 bases and J by 5 bases, 4 bases remained unmatched. The CDR3 loop reads CASSRGTGQNIQYF. The CDR3 DNA is TGTGCCAGCAGCCGAGGGACAGGGCAAAACATTCAGTACTTC.

This sequence joins TRBV5-1 and TRBJ1-1; the D gene is possibly TRBD1 (6 bases). Trimming took 7 bases from V and 0 from J, leaving 10 bases between them. The germline V gene has CDR1 SGHRS and CDR2 YFSETQ. CDR3 length equals 13 residues. DNA for the CDR3: TGCGCCAGCGGACAGTTCATGAACACTGAAGCTTTCTTT. It is translated as CASGQFMNTEAFF.

The chain is built from TRBV18 and TRBJ1-1; weak D call: TRBD1 (5 bases). V shed 2 bases and J shed 3 bases, with 13 bases lying between them. The germline CDR1 and CDR2 sequences are KGHSH and LQKENI. There are 15 residues in the CDR3. The CDR3 nucleotides read TGTGCCAGCTCACCATTCAGGGAAGTCGACACTGAAGCTTTCTTT. It codes for CASSPFREVDTEAFF. The complete variable domain, with remaining parts taken from reference TRBV18 and TRBJ1-1, reads NAGVMQNPRHLVRRRGQEARLRCSPMKGHSHVYWYRQLPEEGLKFMVYLQKENIIDESGMPKERFSAEFPKEGPSILRIQQVVRGDSAAYFCASSPFREVDTEAFFGQGTRLTVV.

The chain's CDR3 is CASSEGQGWMFDTGELFF. DNA for the CDR3: TGTGCCAGCAGCGAAGGACAGGGGTGGATGTTCGACACCGGGGAGCTGTTTTTT. V gene TRBV7-9 combines with J gene TRBJ2-2; 9 nucleotides agree with TRBD1. Germline V gives CDR1 SEHNR, CDR2 FQNEAQ (reference sequence). The CDR3 runs 18 residues. V shed 5 bases and J 3 bases; nucleotides not matched to a gene: 13.

This clone was recorded only once. This chain joins TRBV27 and TRBJ1-2; tentatively, D is TRBD1 (5 bases). The CDR3 has 13 residues. Germline CDR1 is MNHEY and CDR2 is SMNVEV (reference sequence). V shed 3 bases and J shed 6 bases, with 11 bases lying between them. The CDR3 DNA reads as TGTGCCAGCAGTTTGCAGGGTCCAAATGGCTACACCTTC. Its protein product is CASSLQGPNGYTF.

The rearrangement uses TRBV11-3 and TRBJ2-3; possibly TRBD1 for D (6 bases). This CDR3 contains 14 residues. The V gene's germline CDR1 is SGHNT and CDR2 YENEEA. With 5 bases removed from V and 3 bases from J, the gap between germline ends came to 12 bases. The CDR3 nucleotides read TGTGCCAGCAGCAAAAGCAGGGGAACAGATACGCAGTATTTT. It translates to CASSKSRGTDTQYF.

This chain uses TRBV6-4 with TRBJ1-6; D is undetermined. This CDR3 comprises 13 residues. CDR1 and CDR2 (germline): MRHNA, SNTAGT. Trimming cost V 3 bases and J 14 bases, with 14 bases left between them. The DNA of the CDR3 is TGTGCCAGCAGTGAATCTACCAAATCGTCCCTCCACTTT. Translating it yields CASSESTKSSLHF.

The V gene is TRBV3-1 (or the pseudogene TRBV3-2), the J gene TRBJ2-7; weak D call: TRBD1 (6 bases). CDR1 and CDR2 (germline): LGHDT, YNNKEL (reference sequence). The CDR3 is 11 residues long. V shed 8 bases and J shed 7 bases, with 12 bases lying between them. The CDR3 here is CASSGVGEQYF. The DNA for the CDR3 is TGTGCCAGCTCAGGGGTAGGGGAGCAGTACTTC.

This sequence joins TRBV9 and TRBJ2-2; TRBD2 is a possible D gene (5 bases). Per germline, CDR1 SGDLS and CDR2 YYNGEE. Trimming pared 6 bases from V and 3 bases from J, leaving 12 bases between. This CDR3 has 14 amino acids. CDR3 loop: CASTEEGYTGELFF. The CDR3, as DNA: TGTGCCAGCACCGAAGAGGGATACACCGGGGAGCTGTTTTTT.

The V and J genes are TRBV5-4 and TRBJ2-7, with 8 positions matching TRBD2. CDR3 length: 16 amino acids. Per the germline V gene, CDR1 is SGHNT and CDR2 is YYREEE (reference sequence). V dropped 4 bases and J dropped 0; count of bases not matched to a gene: 9. The CDR3 loop reads CASSGGGRRSSYEQYF. The CDR3 nucleotides read TGTGCCAGCAGCGGCGGGGGGCGTAGGAGCTCCTACGAGCAGTACTTC. Full variable domain (outside the CDR3, taken from reference TRBV5-4 and TRBJ2-7): ETGVTQSPTHLIKTRGQQVTLRCSSQSGHNTVSWYQQALGQGPQFIFQYYREEENGRGNFPPRFSGLQFPNYSSELNVNALELDDSALYLCASSGGGRRSSYEQYFGPGTRLTVT.

This clone was seen only once. The chain links TRBV19 to TRBJ2-7; 8 bases are shared with TRBD1. CDR3 length: 14 amino acids. Per the germline V gene, CDR1 is LNHDA and CDR2 is SQIVND (reference sequence). After removal of 2 bases from V and 1 base from J, the junction contained 1 base not matched to a gene. The CDR3 here is CASSIRQGSYEQYF. The CDR3 nucleotides read TGTGCCAGTAGTATACGACAGGGGTCCTACGAGCAGTACTTC.

The V gene is TRBV7-2, the J gene TRBJ2-7; D may be TRBD2 (6 bases). CDR1 SGHTA and CDR2 FQGNSA come from the germline V gene. V was trimmed by 5 bases and J by 2 bases, leaving 19 bases between them. CDR3 length: 16 residues. The CDR3 region is CASSAFVAALTYEQYF. The DNA of the CDR3 is TGTGCCAGCAGCGCCTTTGTAGCGGCTCTAACCTACGAGCAGTACTTC.

The chain couples TRBV5-4 to TRBJ1-1, with a tentative D call TRBD1 (6 bases). CDR3 size: 15 residues. Between the trimmed V and J ends, which lost 0 bases and 0 bases, there was a span of 9 bases. Germline V gives CDR1 SGHNT, CDR2 YYREEE (reference sequence). CDR3 coding DNA: TGTGCCAGCAGCTTGGTAGGGGGTCTGAACACTGAAGCTTTCTTT. Encoded protein: CASSLVGGLNTEAFF.

This chain connects TRBV10-3 to TRBJ1-2, with D maybe TRBD1 (5 bases). Germline CDR1 ENHRY, CDR2 SYGVKD. V was pared by 7 bases and J by 1 base, with 10 bases between. The CDR3 runs 13 residues. Written as DNA, the CDR3 is TGTGCCATCAAAACACAGGATAACTATGGCTACACCTTC. Translating gives CAIKTQDNYGYTF.

The V call is TRBV27, the J call TRBJ1-1, with TRBD1 as a possible D gene (5 bases). V was shortened by 8 bases and J by 2 bases, with 12 bases between the two germline ends. The V gene's germline CDR1 is MNHEY and CDR2 SMNVEV (reference sequence). The CDR3 has 13 residues. CDR3: CASRSQGNTEAFF. DNA of the CDR3: TGTGCCAGCCGATCGCAGGGAAACACTGAAGCTTTCTTT.

The chain combines TRBV5-4 with TRBJ1-2, with 7 nucleotides matching TRBD1. This CDR3 comprises 14 residues. Germline-derived CDR1 and CDR2 are SGHNT and YYREEE (reference sequence). J gave up 0 bases and V 4 bases, and 3 bases lay outside the gene matches. The CDR3 bases are TGTGCCAGCAGCAGGACAGGCCCTAACTATGGCTACACCTTC. It codes for CASSRTGPNYGYTF.

This clone was picked up one time. V and J are TRBV2 and TRBJ1-1; D ambiguous. Trimming pared 7 bases from V and 1 base from J, leaving 10 bases between. The germline V gene encodes CDR1 SNHLY and CDR2 FYNNEI. The CDR3 has 13 residues. CDR3 nucleotides: TGTGCCAGCAAAGAGGCGGCGAACACTGAAGCTTTCTTT. It codes for CASKEAANTEAFF.